The 19 T cell receptor beta chains listed next were all sequenced from one sample in a study of T cells in Graves' hyperthyroidism and ophthalmopathy. Template material for amplifying TCR beta CDR3 regions consisted of RNA transcripts. Initially, a first-round RT-PCR of the TCR CDR3 employed the HTBI primer set. TCRdb reanalysed the multiplex PCR reads using MiXCR and keeps one entry per CDR3 protein. Among about 560,000 distinct CDR3 sequences listed, roughly a sixth were seen once. Material for sequencing was blood. These receptors all come from a woman under 30 with Graves' hyperthyroidism.

This clonotype appeared many times. In DNA, the CDR3 is TGTGCCAGCAGCGGACAAAGCAATCAGCCCCAGCATTTT. It codes for CASSGQSNQPQHF. The J gene is TRBJ1-5, the V gene TRBV2, with a tentative D call TRBD1 (5 bases). This CDR3 contains 13 residues. Germline CDR1 reads SNHLY; CDR2 reads FYNNEI. The V and J ends lost 6 bases and 1 base respectively, with 7 bases between them.

Worth noting for this clonotype: The junction departs from the called germline gene at one end, perhaps through a read error. The V call is TRBV12-3 or TRBV12-4, the J call TRBJ2-2, with D unclear. The CDR3 spans 13 residues. In DNA, the CDR3 is TGTGCCGGCAGTGACCTAGACACCGGGGAGCTGTTTTTT. It specifies CAGSDLDTGELFF.

This chain uses TRBV20-1 with TRBJ1-2; possible D gene TRBD1, 6 bases. Per the germline V gene, CDR1 is DFQATT and CDR2 is SNEGSKA (reference sequence). The length of the CDR3 is 16 residues. The V gene lost 5 bases and the J gene lost 0 bases, with 19 bases spanning the gap. The CDR3 protein is CSASPQGRLSNYGYTF. DNA of the CDR3: TGCAGTGCTTCCCCCCAGGGGCGGCTATCTAACTATGGCTACACCTTC.

J is TRBJ2-5 and V is TRBV19; 7 positions agree with TRBD1. Trimming removed 5 bases from V and 3 bases from J; junction bases left unmatched: 6. The CDR3 has 14 residues. Looked up from germline, CDR1 is LNHDA and CDR2 is SQIVND (reference sequence). CDR3 coding DNA: TGTGCCAGTAGTTTCACAGGGGACAAAGAGACCCAGTACTTC. Translated, it gives CASSFTGDKETQYF.

The rearrangement joins TRBV12-3 or TRBV12-4 to TRBJ1-2, with 8 bases identical to TRBD1. The CDR3 sequence is 16 residues long. J gave up 8 bases and V 5 bases, and 16 bases lay outside the gene matches. In nucleotides, the CDR3 is TGTGCCAGCAGTCGGACAGGGAGGATAGGCCTCTGGGGCTACACCTTC. It translates to CASSRTGRIGLWGYTF.

This clonotype was detected ten times or more. The genes are TRBV11-2 and TRBJ2-7; no firm D call. Germline V CDR1 and CDR2: SGHAT, FQNNGV. The CDR3 extends over 13 amino acids. Trimming left V 1 base short and J 2 bases short, with 6 bases between. As DNA, the CDR3 is TGTGCCAGCAGCTTAGCTAGTACCTACGAGCAGTACTTC. It specifies CASSLASTYEQYF.

This clonotype came up many times. The chain's CDR3 is CASSPMGGFDEQFF. The DNA for the CDR3 is TGTGCCAGCTCACCAATGGGGGGGTTCGATGAGCAGTTCTTC. The chain is built from TRBV18 and TRBJ2-1, with 7 bases that match TRBD2. The CDR3 has 14 residues. Trimming removed 2 bases from V and 8 bases from J; junction bases left unmatched: 6. CDR1 is KGHSH and CDR2 is LQKENI in the germline V gene.

This clonotype was recorded many times. The gene calls are TRBV2 and TRBJ1-5; D is possibly TRBD1 (6 bases). CDR1 and CDR2 from the germline V gene are SNHLY and FYNNEI. There are 16 residues in the CDR3. The V end lost 2 bases, the J end lost 5 bases, and 16 bases lay between the germline ends. For the CDR3, the DNA is TGTGCCAGCAGTGAACTCAGTGACAGGCCGTATCAGCCCCAGCATTTT. Translating it yields CASSELSDRPYQPQHF.

This clonotype was counted ten times or more. The V gene is TRBV20-1, the J gene TRBJ2-5; the D gene is possibly TRBD1 (6 bases). The V and J ends lost 3 bases and 1 base respectively, with 15 bases between them. Germline-derived CDR1 and CDR2 are DFQATT and SNEGSKA (reference sequence). The CDR3 runs 15 residues. CDR3 coding DNA: TGCAGTGCTAGCCCAGTTAAGGACAGCCAAGAGACCCAGTACTTC. The encoded protein is CSASPVKDSQETQYF.

This clonotype was found once. Given a much more abundant clone one base away, this may be a read error. This chain links TRBV5-4 with TRBJ2-1; 9 nucleotides match TRBD2. Germline V gene data show CDR1 as SGHNT and CDR2 as YYREEE (reference sequence). The CDR3 loop spans 15 amino acids. CDR3 coding DNA: TGTGCCAGCAGGGGAAGCGGGAGGCCCTACAATGAGCAGTCCTTC. Translation: CASRGSGRPYNEQSF.

This clonotype was detected ten times or more. V usage is TRBV2 and J usage is TRBJ2-7; D call uncertain. Deletions cut 4 bases from V and 6 bases from J, with 7 bases between. The germline CDR1 and CDR2 sequences are SNHLY and FYNNEI. CDR3 length: 11 residues. For the CDR3, the DNA is TGTGCCAGCAGTGTAGCTCTCGAGCAGTACTTC. Translated: CASSVALEQYF. Looking up the rest from reference TRBV2 and TRBJ2-7 gives the full variable domain: EPEVTQTPSHQVTQMGQEVILRCVPISNHLYFYWYRQILGQKVEFLVSFYNNEISEKSEIFDDQFSVERPDGSNFTLKIRSTKLEDSAMYFCASSVALEQYFGPGTRLTVT.

This clonotype showed up many times. J is TRBJ2-5 and V is TRBV20-1, with 11 bases identical to TRBD2. V was clipped by 6 bases and J by 2 bases; unmatched bases: 5. CDR3 length: 14 residues. Looked up from germline, CDR1 is DFQATT and CDR2 is SNEGSKA (reference sequence). The CDR3 DNA reads TGCAGTGCCCCCGGGACTAGCGGACAAGAGACCCAGTACTTC. Translation: CSAPGTSGQETQYF.

The sample holds a few counts of this clonotype. The chain couples TRBV12-3 or TRBV12-4 to TRBJ2-1; TRBD2 aligns across 8 bases. Trimming removed 3 bases from V and 6 bases from J; junction bases left unmatched: 10. The CDR3 has 16 amino acids. The DNA of the CDR3 is TGTGCCAGCAGTTTCTTACGGGAGGGCCCTCGCAATGAGCAGTTCTTC. It specifies CASSFLREGPRNEQFF.

This sequence joins TRBV5-1 and TRBJ2-1; D is ambiguous. V dropped 6 bases and J dropped 2 bases, with 15 bases sitting between them. Germline-derived CDR1 and CDR2 are SGHRS and YFSETQ. The CDR3 runs to 15 residues. This CDR3 is CASNKDRNTYNEQFF. For the CDR3, the DNA is TGCGCCAGCAACAAAGACCGGAATACCTACAATGAGCAGTTCTTC. Based on the CDR3 plus reference TRBV5-1 and TRBJ2-1, the full variable domain is KAGVTQTPRYLIKTRGQQVTLSCSPISGHRSVSWYQQTPGQGLQFLFEYFSETQRNKGNFPGRFSGRQFSNSRSEMNVSTLELGDSALYLCASNKDRNTYNEQFFGPGTRLTVL.

This clonotype has ten or more counts. The chain carries TRBV28 and TRBJ2-3, with 7 bases lining up with TRBD1. The CDR3 spans 16 residues. J lost 3 bases, V lost 0 bases, and 6 bases had no gene match. CDR1 and CDR2 from the germline V gene are MDHEN and SYDVKM. As DNA, the CDR3 is TGTGCCAGCAGTTTATGGGGGCAGGGGGATACAGATACGCAGTATTTT. Residues: CASSLWGQGDTDTQYF.

This clonotype was seen only once. This chain joins TRBV27 and TRBJ2-7; weak D call: TRBD2 (6 bases). This CDR3 region has 14 residues. The V and J ends lost 4 bases and 6 bases respectively, with 16 bases between them. The germline V gene has CDR1 MNHEY and CDR2 SMNVEV (reference sequence). As DNA, the CDR3 is TGTGCCAGCAGTTCGGAGGGGCCCGGAACCGAGCAGTACTTC. This sequence encodes CASSSEGPGTEQYF.

In its sample, this clonotype was seen many times. This sequence joins TRBV5-1 and TRBJ1-1, with 8 positions matching TRBD1. V lost 5 bases, J lost 9 bases, and 9 bases stayed unmatched. The CDR3 covers 13 residues. Germline values: CDR1 SGHRS, CDR2 YFSETQ. The CDR3 DNA follows: TGCGCCAGCAGTTCGGACAGGGCCTATAAAGCTTTCTTT. Amino acids: CASSSDRAYKAFF.

The V gene is TRBV29-1, the J gene TRBJ1-2, with D unclear. The length of the CDR3 is 13 residues. V lost 4 bases and J 5 bases, leaving 14 bases between the germline ends. Germline loops: CDR1 SQVTM, CDR2 ANQGSEA. Here the CDR3 DNA reads TGCAGCGTTGGAAATCCGGACCGGTATGGCTACACCTTC. Translating gives CSVGNPDRYGYTF.

This clonotype has more than one count but fewer than ten. The rearrangement joins TRBV12-3 or TRBV12-4 to TRBJ2-1; 8 bases line up with TRBD1. The CDR3 is 14 amino acids. The ends lost 5 bases at V and 7 bases at J; junction bases unmatched: 7. CDR3 nucleotides: TGTGCCAGCAGTCTCCCGGACAGGGTAAATGAGCAGTTCTTC. Its translation: CASSLPDRVNEQFF.